This TCR beta chain was found in a study of yellow fever vaccine responses in identical twins. Germline-derived CDR1 and CDR2 are SGHRS and YFSETQ. The CDR3 has 15 amino acids. Losses at the gene ends were 3 bases for V and 14 bases for J; bases not matched to a gene: 15. TCRdb recomputed calls from the RT-PCR reads with MiXCR, one row per CDR3 protein. The data hold several thousand distinct CDR3 sequences, with roughly 70% observed a single time. The sequence was collected from a woman under 30 who received the yellow fever vaccine. This material consisted of T cells from blood (PBMCs), unsorted or a sorted subset (not recorded which), taken before or after yellow fever vaccination (not recorded which). This chain uses TRBV5-1 with TRBJ2-1; TRBD2 agrees at 9 bases. CDR3 coding DNA: TGCGCCAGCAGCTCGAAAACCGGGACTAGCAGGGACGAGTTCTTC. Translating gives CASSSKTGTSRDEFF.